This T cell receptor beta chain comes out of a study of blood T cell repertoires in COVID-19. This CDR3 contains 15 residues. Germline-derived CDR1 and CDR2 are LNHDA and SQIVND (reference sequence). Between the trimmed V and J ends, which lost 4 bases and 0 bases, there was a span of 10 bases. Method: immunoSEQ multiplex PCR; TCRdb's copy keeps in-frame clones and lacks some. The sample shows 250,000 to 350,000 clones, approximately 90% of them seen only once. The chain uses TRBV19 and TRBJ1-3; D unresolved. The material sequenced was peripheral blood. The receptor was derived from a woman aged 45 to 65 with active or convalescent COVID-19. The CDR3 DNA reads as TGTGCCAGTAGTAACCTGCGTTTCTCTGGAAACACCATATATTTT. Residues: CASSNLRFSGNTIYF. Looking up the rest from reference TRBV19 and TRBJ1-3 gives the full variable domain: DGGITQSPKYLFRKEGQNVTLSCEQNLNHDAMYWYRQDPGQGLRLIYYSQIVNDFQKGDIAEGYSVSREKKESFPLTVTSAQKNPTAFYLCASSNLRFSGNTIYFGEGSWLTVV.